The T cell receptor (beta chain) under discussion was sequenced for a study of CD8+CD57+ T cells in acquired aplastic anemia. Profiles of TCR beta VDJ and CDR3 were generated from a genomic DNA template. A single record per CDR3 protein comes from TCRdb applying MiXCR to the reads. The table lists approximately 200,000 distinct CDR3 sequences, around 65% of them singletons. With 0 bases clipped from V and 11 bases from J, the junction kept 15 bases outside the gene matches. Germline lookup yields CDR1 SGDLS and CDR2 YYNGEE. The CDR3 contains 16 residues. Points on this clonotype: No antigen is known for it.

Broader study findings: The number of CD8+ CDR3 sequences shared by patients and controls was twenty-nine. Levels of CD8+ Simpson's diversity were not significantly distinct in patients versus controls.

Sequencing was carried out using sorted CD4+, CD8+, or CD8+CD57+ T cells (not recorded which) from PBMCs. The chain has TRBV9 and TRBJ2-3; 7 bases map to TRBD1. The receptor comes from a human donor with severe aplastic anemia or a healthy control (not recorded which). The CDR3 coding sequence is TGTGCCAGCAGCGTAGACGGCAGGGGGTCGTACAATGAGCAGTATTTT. This codes for CASSVDGRGSYNEQYF.